What follows describes a single T cell receptor beta chain. This clonotype was seen only a few times. Its cognate antigen has yet to be identified. Within one base of it there is no much larger clone, and no base qualities were kept. This specimen's treatment or condition label, per the study, means: live attenuated yellow fever vaccine strain. At every blood-draw timepoint, two biological replicates of bulk PBMCs were collected. A standard Ficoll-Paque protocol was used to isolate PBMCs from peripheral blood. RNA was extracted with TriZol from bulk PBMCs, CD4 and CD8 fractions, and dextramer-positive and dextramer-negative fractions. From a lookup of the germline V gene, CDR1 and CDR2 are SGHTA and FQGNSA. The CDR3 starts with the cysteine, ends with the phenylalanine, and has 14 residues. The DNA shown is the 42-base CDR3, in frame from base 1. Trimming accounts for 4 bases at V and 3 bases at J, while the number of junction bases matched to no gene is 0.

The data are from a study of T cells after yellow fever vaccination (dated by TCRdb to the late 2010s). Background for the entire study: Libraries from fractions with low cell numbers were prepared with the SMART-Seq v4 Ultra Low Input RNA kit. Bulk TCR alpha and beta repertoires were sequenced longitudinally to track T-cell clones before and after primary and booster YFV17D yellow fever vaccination. Two healthy male donors, one aged 18 to 30 and one aged 30 to 40 years, were included in the cohort. Blood samples were taken at several timepoints before and after primary and secondary immunization, and bulk PBMC replicates and cell subsets were isolated. What the work shows at the level of the full study, not this receptor alone: Computational filtering was needed because FACS-sorted repertoires could contain abundant contaminating clonotypes from the bulk population. A small share of clonotypes was detected in both CD4 and CD8 compartments, with the overlap likely arising from convergent recombination. Only a couple of donors were included in the study, so the extent to which the findings can be generalized is limited. Compared with the primary T-cell response, the secondary T-cell response was weaker but faster, peaking on day 5 rather than day 15. After the booster, most clones that had expanded after primary vaccination were detected again (about 95% of CD4 and around 88% of CD8), suggesting broad maintenance of memory.

TCR cDNA was synthesized by 5'RACE template switching, through which a universal primer site and unique molecular identifiers were introduced. cDNA synthesis was primed from both the TCR alpha and TCR beta constant segments. Two PCR steps were used to amplify libraries, with sample barcodes and sequencing adapters being added in the second step. Libraries were sequenced on Illumina HiSeq 2500 (2x100 bp) or NovaSeq (2x150 bp). The paper's data handling went like this. MIGEC handled demultiplexing of reads and collapsing into UMI consensus sequences, while MiXCR performed V(D)J alignment. Vaccine-responding clonotypes were identified with edgeR using replicate PBMC samples, with FDR below 0.01 and a log2 fold change above 5 up to day 15 being required. CD4 or CD8 identity was assigned to each bulk clonotype according to whether the clonotype was present at higher abundance in the sequenced CD4 repertoire or the sequenced CD8 repertoire. In TCRdb, the public reads were trimmed at Q25 with fastp and aligned with MiXCR, with productive beta chains retained. When rows share a CDR3 protein, they turn into one entry using the most common DNA and genes. The V and J calls, along with clone size, are taken from TCRdb and not from the paper's own processing. The sample table records about 630,000 distinct CDR3 sequences; over 9% of these occur just once. About 16% of the sample rests with the top ten.

The V and J segments used are TRBV7-2 and TRBJ2-2, with 9 bases matching TRBD1. The origin of this receptor is a man in his thirties or forties who received the YFV17D yellow fever vaccine. The source was PBMCs, collected on the day of the yellow fever booster vaccination. The DNA sequence is given as TGTGCCAGCAGCTACAGGGGGCACACCGGGGAGCTGTTTTTT. Translated, it gives CASSYRGHTGELFF.